This T cell receptor beta chain was observed in a study of shared clonotypes between healthy human individuals. Regarding the study as a whole: Clonotypes shared by all four donors outscored non-shared clonotypes in generation probability.

Notes on this clone: What it recognizes is unknown.

Naive-designated CD8 cells lacked CD45RO, were positively enriched for CCR7, and omitted terminally differentiated effector memory CD45RA+ cells. V shed 6 bases, J shed 0 bases, and the junction held 2 bases outside the gene matches. Germline V gives CDR1 MNHEY, CDR2 SMNVEV (reference sequence). The CDR3 consists of 14 residues. Data came from immunoSEQ multiplex PCR; TCRdb stores just in-frame clones and leaves some out. The sample yields about 2.1 million clones, about 92% seen once. The sequence was collected from a man younger than 35 in good health. Some clones in this sample may be carry-over from other donors' samples. The chain uses TRBV27 and TRBJ2-7; 10 bases fit TRBD1. The sample consisted of naive CD8+ T cells from PBMCs. The chain's CDR3 is CASSGQGGSYEQYF. In DNA, the CDR3 is TGTGCCAGCAGCGGACAGGGGGGCTCCTACGAGCAGTACTTC.